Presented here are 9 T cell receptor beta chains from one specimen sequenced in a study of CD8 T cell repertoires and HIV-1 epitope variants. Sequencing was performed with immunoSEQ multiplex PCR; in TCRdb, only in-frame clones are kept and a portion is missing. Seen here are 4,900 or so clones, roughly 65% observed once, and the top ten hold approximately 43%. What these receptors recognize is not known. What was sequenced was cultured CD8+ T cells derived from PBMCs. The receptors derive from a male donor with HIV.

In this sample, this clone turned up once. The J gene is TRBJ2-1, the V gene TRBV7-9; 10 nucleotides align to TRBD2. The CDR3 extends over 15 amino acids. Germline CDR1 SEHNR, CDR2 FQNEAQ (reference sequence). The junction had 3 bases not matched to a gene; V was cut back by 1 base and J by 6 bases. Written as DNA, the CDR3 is TGTGCCAGCAGCTTAGGGACTAGCGGTATCAATGAGCAGTTCTTC. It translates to CASSLGTSGINEQFF.

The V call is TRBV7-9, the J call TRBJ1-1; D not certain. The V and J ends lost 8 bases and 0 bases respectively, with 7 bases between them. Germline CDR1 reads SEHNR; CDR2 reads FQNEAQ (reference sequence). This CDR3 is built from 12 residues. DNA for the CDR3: TGTGCCAGCCGAAACATGAACACTGAAGCTTTCTTT. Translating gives CASRNMNTEAFF.

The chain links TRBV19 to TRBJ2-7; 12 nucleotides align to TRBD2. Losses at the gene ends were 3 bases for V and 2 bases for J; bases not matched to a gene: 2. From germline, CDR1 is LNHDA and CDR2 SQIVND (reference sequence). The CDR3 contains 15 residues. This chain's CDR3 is CASSMTSGGAYEQYF. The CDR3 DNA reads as TGTGCCAGTAGTATGACTAGCGGGGGTGCCTACGAGCAGTACTTC.

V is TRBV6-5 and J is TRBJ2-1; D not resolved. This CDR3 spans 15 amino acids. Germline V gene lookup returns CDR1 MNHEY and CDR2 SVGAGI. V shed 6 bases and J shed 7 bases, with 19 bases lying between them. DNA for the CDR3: TGTGCCAGCAGGCCGTCCAGAACGGCCACTAATGAGCAGTTCTTC. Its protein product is CASRPSRTATNEQFF.

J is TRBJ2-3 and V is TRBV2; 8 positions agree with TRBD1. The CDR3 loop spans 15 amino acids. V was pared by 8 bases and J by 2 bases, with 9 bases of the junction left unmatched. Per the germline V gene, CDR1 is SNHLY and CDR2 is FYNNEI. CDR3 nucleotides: TGTGCCAGCGACAGGGGCAAAAGAATCACAGATACGCAGTATTTT. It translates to CASDRGKRITDTQYF.

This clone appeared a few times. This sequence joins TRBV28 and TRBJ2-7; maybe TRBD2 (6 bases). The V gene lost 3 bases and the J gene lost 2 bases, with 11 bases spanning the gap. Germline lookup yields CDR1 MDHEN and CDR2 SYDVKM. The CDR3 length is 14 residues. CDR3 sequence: CASSLGTPAYEQYF. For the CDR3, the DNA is TGTGCCAGCAGTTTGGGGACTCCCGCCTACGAGCAGTACTTC. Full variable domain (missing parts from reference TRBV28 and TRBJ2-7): DVKVTQSSRYLVKRTGEKVFLECVQDMDHENMFWYRQDPGLGLRLIYFSYDVKMKEKGDIPEGYSVSREKKERFSLILESASTNQTSMYLCASSLGTPAYEQYFGPGTRLTVT.

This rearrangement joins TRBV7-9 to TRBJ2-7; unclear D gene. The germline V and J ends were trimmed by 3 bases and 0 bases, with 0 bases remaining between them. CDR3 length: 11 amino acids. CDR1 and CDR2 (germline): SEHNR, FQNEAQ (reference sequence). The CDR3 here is CASSFSYEQYF. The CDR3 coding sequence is TGTGCCAGCAGCTTCTCCTACGAGCAGTACTTC.

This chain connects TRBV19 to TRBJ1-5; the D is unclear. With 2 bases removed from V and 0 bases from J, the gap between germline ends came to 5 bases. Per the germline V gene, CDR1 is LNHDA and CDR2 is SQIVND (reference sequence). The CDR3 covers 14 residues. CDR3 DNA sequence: TGTGCCAGTAGTATATTGGATAGCAATCAGCCCCAGCATTTT. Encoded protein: CASSILDSNQPQHF.

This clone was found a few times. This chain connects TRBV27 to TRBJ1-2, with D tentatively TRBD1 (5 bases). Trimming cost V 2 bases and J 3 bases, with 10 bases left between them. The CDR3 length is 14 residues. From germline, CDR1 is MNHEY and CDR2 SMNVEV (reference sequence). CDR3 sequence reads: CASSLLGGYYGYTF. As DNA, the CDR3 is TGTGCCAGCAGTTTACTTGGGGGGTACTATGGCTACACCTTC.